Here is one T cell receptor beta chain with its context. These data belong to a study of blood T cell repertoires in COVID-19. The germline V gene has CDR1 WNHNN and CDR2 SYGVQD (reference sequence). The CDR3 is 20 amino acids. V was clipped by 0 bases and J by 2 bases; unmatched bases: 16. Sequencing used immunoSEQ multiplex PCR; TCRdb keeps in-frame clones, though not all of them. This table holds some 100,000 clones, 60% to 85% found once. J is TRBJ2-3 and V is TRBV10-1, with 8 bases fitting TRBD1. This receptor was taken from a human donor in a cohort sampled during active or convalescent COVID-19. The specimen sequenced was peripheral blood. The CDR3 protein is CASSESGGTGPPPATDTQYF. The DNA of the CDR3 is TGCGCCAGCAGTGAGTCTGGGGGGACAGGCCCCCCCCCGGCCACAGATACGCAGTATTTT.